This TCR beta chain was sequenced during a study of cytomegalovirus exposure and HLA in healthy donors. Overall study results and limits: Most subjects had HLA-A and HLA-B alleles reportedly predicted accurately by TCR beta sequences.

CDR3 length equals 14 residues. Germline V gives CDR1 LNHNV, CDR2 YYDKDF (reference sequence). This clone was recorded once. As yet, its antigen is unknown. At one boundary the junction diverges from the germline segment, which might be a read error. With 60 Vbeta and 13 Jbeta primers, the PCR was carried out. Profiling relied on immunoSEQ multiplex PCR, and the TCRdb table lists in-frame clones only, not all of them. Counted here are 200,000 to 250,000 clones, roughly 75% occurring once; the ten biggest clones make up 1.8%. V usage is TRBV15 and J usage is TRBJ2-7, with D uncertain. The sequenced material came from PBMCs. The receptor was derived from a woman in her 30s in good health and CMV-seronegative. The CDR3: CATSRDMRSSEQYF. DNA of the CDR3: TGTGCCACCAGCAGAGATATGCGGTCCTCCGAGCAGTACTTC.